The sequence of this TCR beta chain was determined in a study of blood T cell repertoires in COVID-19. About the research overall: Collection of acute and convalescent COVID-19 samples took place in the United States, Italy and Spain.

Here immunoSEQ multiplex PCR was the method, and the copy in TCRdb shows in-frame clones only, minus some. The top ten clones hold 4.8% of a sample with just under 60,000 clones, around nine tenths of them seen once. CDR1 and CDR2 (germline): MDHEN, SYDVKM. This CDR3 is built from 13 residues. Trimming stripped 4 bases from V and 4 bases from J, with 5 bases between. The sequenced sample was peripheral blood. The receptor's source is a man aged 55 to 69 with acute or convalescent COVID-19. The rearrangement uses TRBV28 and TRBJ1-6; maybe TRBD1 (5 bases). CDR3 nucleotides: TGTGCCAGCAGTTCAGGGTATAATTCACCCCTCCACTTT. It codes for CASSSGYNSPLHF.